This T cell receptor beta chain comes out of a study of blood T cell repertoires in COVID-19. Study details: Collection of acute and convalescent COVID-19 samples took place in the United States, Italy and Spain.

Clinical histories supplied by participants themselves formed the basis of cohort assignment. Concerning this clone itself: At one of its ends the junction is not consistent with the germline gene, which may arise from a read error.

The data were produced by immunoSEQ multiplex PCR, yet TCRdb's version contains in-frame clones alone and is incomplete. The sample carries about 270,000 clones, about nine tenths recorded once. The CDR3 consists of 12 residues. CDR1 is KGHSH, CDR2 LQKENI, per germline. Sample: PBMCs or T cells enriched from blood (not recorded which). The rearrangement joins TRBV18 to TRBJ1-2; no firm D call. The sequence was obtained from a man younger than 35 who had recovered from COVID-19. The CDR3 reads CASSSPGNGYTF. The CDR3, as DNA: TGTGCCAGCTCATCACCCGGGAACGGCTACACCTTC.